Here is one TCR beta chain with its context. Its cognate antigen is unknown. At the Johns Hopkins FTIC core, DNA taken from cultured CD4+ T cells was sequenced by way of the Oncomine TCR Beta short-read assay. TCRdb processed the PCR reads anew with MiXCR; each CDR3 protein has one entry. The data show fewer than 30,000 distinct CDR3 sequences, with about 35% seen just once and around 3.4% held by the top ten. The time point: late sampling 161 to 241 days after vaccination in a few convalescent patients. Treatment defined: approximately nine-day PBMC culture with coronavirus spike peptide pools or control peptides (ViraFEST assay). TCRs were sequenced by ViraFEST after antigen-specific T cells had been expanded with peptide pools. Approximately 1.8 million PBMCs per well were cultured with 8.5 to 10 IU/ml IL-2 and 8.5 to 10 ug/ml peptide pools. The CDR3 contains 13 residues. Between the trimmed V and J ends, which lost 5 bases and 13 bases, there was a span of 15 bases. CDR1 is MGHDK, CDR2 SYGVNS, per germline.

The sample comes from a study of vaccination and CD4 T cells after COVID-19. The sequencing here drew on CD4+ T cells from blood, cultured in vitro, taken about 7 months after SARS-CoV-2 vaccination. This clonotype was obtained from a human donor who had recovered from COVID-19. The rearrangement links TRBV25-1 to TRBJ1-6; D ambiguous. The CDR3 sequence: CASSKVAFGPLHF. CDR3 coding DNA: TGTGCCAGCAGTAAAGTGGCATTTGGGCCCCTCCACTTT.